These 31 T cell receptor beta chains were sequenced from one sample in a study of technical replicates of blood from several donors. Libraries were prepared by immunoSEQ multiplex PCR; TCRdb keeps only in-frame clonotypes and omits some of them. Altogether more than 70,000 clones are present, about 97% being singletons, with the ten largest covering about 0.2%. Sequenced material: T cells isolated from PBMCs. Receptors were obtained from a human donor in good health.

The table lists this clone with a few counts. This chain connects TRBV29-1 to TRBJ2-7, with 10 bases aligning to TRBD1. CDR1 is SQVTM, CDR2 ANQGSEA, per germline. J was trimmed by 2 bases and V by 7 bases; bases with no gene match: 8. The CDR3 runs to 14 residues. CDR3 coding DNA: TGCAGCGCTTCTGGGGGACAGGGGACCTACGAGCAGTACTTC. Protein product: CSASGGQGTYEQYF.

J is TRBJ2-7 and V is TRBV7-9; the D gene is possibly TRBD2 (7 bases). V gave up 2 bases and J gave up 6 bases, with 17 bases separating them. Germline V gene lookup returns CDR1 SEHNR and CDR2 FQNEAQ (reference sequence). The CDR3 is 15 amino acids. DNA of the CDR3: TGTGCCAGCAGCTTACAGGGGCTAAGGGGGGGCGAGCAGTACTTC. Its protein product is CASSLQGLRGGEQYF.

J is TRBJ1-4 and V is TRBV13, with 8 bases identical to TRBD1. Germline CDR1 and CDR2: PRHDT and FYEKMQ (reference sequence). The CDR3 runs to 18 residues. Trimming at V came to 0 bases and at J to 11 bases, leaving 17 bases not matched to a gene. CDR3 coding DNA: TGTGCCAGCAGCTTAGGTTTGGACAGGGTACGAATAGAAAATAAACTGTTTTTT. Amino acid sequence: CASSLGLDRVRIENKLFF. Combining the CDR3 with reference TRBV13 and TRBJ1-4 gives the whole variable domain AAGVIQSPRHLIKEKRETATLKCYPIPRHDTVYWYQQGPGQDPQFLISFYEKMQSDKGSIPDRFSAQQFSDYHSELNMSSLELGDSALYFCASSLGLDRVRIENKLFFGSGTQLSVL.

The J gene is TRBJ1-3, the V gene TRBV5-1; D is unclear. Germline assignment: CDR1 SGHRS and CDR2 YFSETQ. The CDR3 loop spans 15 amino acids. Trimming shortened V by 4 bases and J by 0 bases, and 11 bases separated the two germline ends. The CDR3: CASSRDRSSGNTIYF. CDR3 nucleotide sequence: TGCGCCAGCAGCCGCGACCGGAGCTCTGGAAACACCATATATTTT.

CDR3 sequence reads: CASSSGQGAAGAYGYTF. The CDR3 coding sequence is TGTGCCAGCAGTTCCGGACAGGGGGCAGCGGGGGCCTATGGCTACACCTTC. The gene calls are TRBV28 and TRBJ1-2; TRBD1 matches at 11 bases. Germline-derived CDR1 and CDR2 are MDHEN and SYDVKM. With 4 bases clipped from V and 4 bases from J, the junction kept 11 bases outside the gene matches. The CDR3 sequence is 17 residues long.

This chain connects TRBV5-1 to TRBJ2-1, with D perhaps TRBD2 (5 bases). V was shortened by 2 bases and J by 5 bases, with 11 bases between the two germline ends. This CDR3 region has 14 residues. Germline CDR1 SGHRS, CDR2 YFSETQ. DNA for the CDR3: TGCGCCAGCAGCTTTACAGCGGCCAACAATGAGCAGTTCTTC. This translates into CASSFTAANNEQFF.

The chain joins TRBV27 to TRBJ2-7; D is unresolved. CDR1 is MNHEY and CDR2 is SMNVEV in the germline V gene (reference sequence). Trimming removed 10 bases from V and 2 bases from J, with 18 bases in between. CDR3 length: 14 residues. CDR3 sequence: CATSSTVPTYEQYF. CDR3 DNA sequence: TGTGCCACTTCTTCGACTGTACCAACCTACGAGCAGTACTTC.

The chain employs TRBV19 and TRBJ1-4, with D perhaps TRBD1 (6 bases). Trimming removed 6 bases at V and 5 bases at J, with 16 bases between. In germline, CDR1 is LNHDA, CDR2 SQIVND (reference sequence). CDR3 length: 15 amino acids. In DNA, the CDR3 is TGTGCCAGTAGGGCAGGACAGATTGTAAATGAAAAACTGTTTTTT. It translates to CASRAGQIVNEKLFF.

The CDR3 DNA reads as TGTGCCAGCAGCGCTTTAGCGGGGAGCTCCTACGAGCAGTACTTC. Its translation: CASSALAGSSYEQYF. The chain combines TRBV9 with TRBJ2-7; 8 positions agree with TRBD2. The CDR3 has 15 amino acids. Germline CDR1 SGDLS, CDR2 YYNGEE. The V gene end was trimmed by 3 bases and the J gene end by 0 bases; junction bases not matched to a gene: 5. The complete variable domain, with remaining parts taken from reference TRBV9 and TRBJ2-7, reads DSGVTQTPKHLITATGQRVTLRCSPRSGDLSVYWYQQSLDQGLQFLIQYYNGEERAKGNILERFSAQQFPDLHSELNLSSLELGDSALYFCASSALAGSSYEQYFGPGTRLTVT.

This rearrangement joins TRBV29-1 to TRBJ2-3; 11 bases fit TRBD2. The CDR3 is made up of 15 amino acids. Germline CDR1 reads SQVTM; CDR2 reads ANQGSEA. Trimming cost V 6 bases and J 6 bases; bases outside gene matches: 11. The CDR3 loop is CSVAASGRPWDTQYF. Here the CDR3 DNA reads TGCAGCGTGGCCGCTAGCGGGAGGCCATGGGATACGCAGTATTTT.

The chain couples TRBV7-9 to TRBJ2-1; 10 nucleotides align to TRBD2. Trimming cost V 8 bases and J 10 bases; bases outside gene matches: 23. This CDR3 region has 18 residues. Germline-derived CDR1 and CDR2 are SEHNR and FQNEAQ (reference sequence). This CDR3 reads CASLAPIPGLARRGEQFF. The CDR3 bases are TGTGCCAGCCTTGCGCCCATACCGGGACTAGCGAGGAGGGGGGAGCAGTTCTTC.

V gene TRBV21-1 combines with J gene TRBJ1-3; TRBD1, the table's D call, lacks a check against the DNA. TRBV21-1 is given as a pseudogene. The CDR3 runs 13 residues. CDR3 sequence (DNA): TGTGCCAGCAGCCTCAGGATGGGAAACACCATATATTTT. Encoded protein: CASSLRMGNTIYF.

This clone was recorded only once. V gene TRBV10-3 combines with J gene TRBJ2-1, with TRBD2 matching 14 bases. With V trimmed by 5 bases and J by 9 bases, 6 bases remained unmatched. Germline CDR1 reads ENHRY; CDR2 reads SYGVKD. CDR3 size: 15 residues. CDR3 DNA: TGTGCCATCAGTACGCCCGGGACTAGCGGGGGTGAGCAGTTCTTC. It encodes CAISTPGTSGGEQFF.

The chain combines TRBV28 with TRBJ1-1; tentatively, D is TRBD1 (6 bases). V shed 6 bases and J shed 5 bases, with 19 bases lying between them. Germline CDR1 reads MDHEN; CDR2 reads SYDVKM. CDR3 size: 15 residues. CDR3 bases: TGTGCCAGCAGATCTCTCCCCCCCCAGGGGACTGAAGCTTTCTTT. Its translation: CASRSLPPQGTEAFF.

The table lists this clone with a count of one. The chain couples TRBV7-2 to TRBJ2-7; 9 bases are a match to TRBD1. CDR1 and CDR2 (germline): SGHTA, FQGNSA. V lost 3 bases to trimming and J lost 6 bases; unmatched junction nucleotides: 6. This CDR3 spans 14 amino acids. CDR3 residues: CASSFRTGDVEQYF. In DNA, the CDR3 is TGTGCCAGCAGCTTCCGGACAGGGGACGTCGAGCAGTACTTC.

The table lists this clone with a count of one. The rearrangement links TRBV5-4 to TRBJ1-4, with unresolved D. Trimming removed 2 bases from V and 8 bases from J, with 10 bases in between. Germline loops: CDR1 SGHNT, CDR2 YYREEE (reference sequence). There are 13 residues in the CDR3. The CDR3 bases are TGTGCCAGCAGCTTCCAGGAGGACGAAAAACTGTTTTTT. Its protein is CASSFQEDEKLFF. The variable domain in full, with the rest retrieved from reference TRBV5-4 and TRBJ1-4, is ETGVTQSPTHLIKTRGQQVTLRCSSQSGHNTVSWYQQALGQGPQFIFQYYREEENGRGNFPPRFSGLQFPNYSSELNVNALELDDSALYLCASSFQEDEKLFFGSGTQLSVL.

The gene calls are TRBV5-4 and TRBJ2-1, with 9 bases identical to TRBD1. Looked up from germline, CDR1 is SGHNT and CDR2 is YYREEE (reference sequence). The V gene end was trimmed by 4 bases and the J gene end by 6 bases; junction bases not matched to a gene: 11. The CDR3 totals 16 residues. CDR3 protein: CASSPSPGTGSNEQFF. CDR3 DNA sequence: TGTGCCAGCAGCCCGAGTCCCGGGACAGGGTCCAATGAGCAGTTCTTC.

This chain joins TRBV11-1 and TRBJ2-2; possible D gene TRBD2, 6 bases. Trimming took 4 bases from V and 1 from J, leaving 7 bases between them. CDR1 is SGHAT, CDR2 FQDESV, per germline (reference sequence). The CDR3 sequence is 14 residues long. CDR3 sequence reads: CASSWRGNTGELFF. The CDR3 coding sequence is TGTGCCAGCAGCTGGCGGGGGAACACCGGGGAGCTGTTTTTT.

This sequence joins TRBV7-8 and TRBJ2-3, with 7 nucleotides matching TRBD2. Per germline, CDR1 SGHVS and CDR2 FQNEAQ. This CDR3 contains 12 residues. V lost 9 bases, J lost 4 bases, and 4 bases stayed unmatched. The CDR3 nucleotides are TGTGCCAGTTATGGGGGGGCAGATACGCAGTATTTT. Its translation is CASYGGADTQYF.

The V and J genes are TRBV18 and TRBJ1-6; the match to TRBD1 covers 7 bases. The V gene's germline CDR1 is KGHSH and CDR2 LQKENI. V shed 4 bases, J shed 7 bases, and the junction held 7 bases outside the gene matches. The CDR3 runs 15 residues. The CDR3 nucleotides read TGTGCCAGCTCACTCCGGGACAGCCAAAATTCACCCCTCCACTTT. This sequence encodes CASSLRDSQNSPLHF. Together with reference TRBV18 and TRBJ1-6, the CDR3 gives the full variable domain: NAGVMQNPRHLVRRRGQEARLRCSPMKGHSHVYWYRQLPEEGLKFMVYLQKENIIDESGMPKERFSAEFPKEGPSILRIQQVVRGDSAAYFCASSLRDSQNSPLHFGNGTRLTVT.

The V gene is TRBV28, the J gene TRBJ2-7, with D unresolved. This CDR3 is 13 amino acids long. CDR1 is MDHEN and CDR2 is SYDVKM in the germline V gene. V was shortened by 7 bases and J by 1 base, with 11 bases between the two germline ends. For the CDR3, the DNA is TGTGCCAGCACCGTGAGTCTTTCCTACGAGCAGTACTTC. Residues: CASTVSLSYEQYF.

The V gene is TRBV30, the J gene TRBJ1-1, with 8 bases that match TRBD1. CDR1 is GTSNPN, CDR2 SVGIG, per germline (reference sequence). The V and J ends lost 7 bases and 9 bases, in that order; junction bases with no gene match: 10. This CDR3 has 12 amino acids. CDR3 in DNA: TGTGCCTACAGGGGGTCCGTTCGTAAAGCTTTCTTT. As protein: CAYRGSVRKAFF.

The chain has TRBV9 and TRBJ2-3, with D possibly being TRBD2 (7 bases). Looked up from germline, CDR1 is SGDLS and CDR2 is YYNGEE. V was pared by 2 bases and J by 6 bases, with 19 bases between. The CDR3 contains 16 residues. CDR3 sequence reads: CASSVRGGQGGDTQYF. CDR3 sequence (DNA): TGTGCCAGCAGCGTGCGCGGGGGCCAGGGAGGGGATACGCAGTATTTT. Full variable domain (rest looked up from reference TRBV9 and TRBJ2-3): DSGVTQTPKHLITATGQRVTLRCSPRSGDLSVYWYQQSLDQGLQFLIQYYNGEERAKGNILERFSAQQFPDLHSELNLSSLELGDSALYFCASSVRGGQGGDTQYFGPGTRLTVL.

The gene calls are TRBV28 and TRBJ1-2; D not resolved. This CDR3 contains 11 residues. The V end was cut by 8 bases, the J end by 2 bases, with 6 bases between. CDR1 and CDR2 (germline): MDHEN, SYDVKM. The CDR3 DNA reads as TGTGCCAGCGGCCAGAACTATGGCTACACCTTC. As protein: CASGQNYGYTF.

The chain combines TRBV29-1 with TRBJ2-1, with D possibly matching TRBD1 (6 bases). Germline V CDR1 and CDR2: SQVTM, ANQGSEA. There are 15 residues in the CDR3. The germline V and J ends were trimmed by 0 bases and 5 bases, with 14 bases remaining between them. The CDR3 bases are TGCAGCGTTGAAGATTTTGAGACAGGCCACAATGAGCAGTTCTTC. Translated, it gives CSVEDFETGHNEQFF.

The V and J genes are TRBV6-5 and TRBJ1-2; D remains unclear. V lost 5 bases to trimming and J lost 0 bases, with 13 bases between them. Germline values: CDR1 MNHEY, CDR2 SVGAGI. The CDR3 is 15 amino acids. The CDR3 bases are TGTGCCAGCAGTGCCCACAGTGTACCTAACTATGGCTACACCTTC. Translation: CASSAHSVPNYGYTF.

The rearrangement joins TRBV5-4 to TRBJ1-2; D may be TRBD1 (6 bases). CDR1 and CDR2 (germline): SGHNT, YYREEE (reference sequence). Deletions cut 3 bases from V and 4 bases from J, with 10 bases between. The CDR3 runs to 13 residues. CDR3 sequence reads: CASSYRDSYGYTF. The CDR3 nucleotides read TGTGCCAGCAGCTACAGGGATTCCTATGGCTACACCTTC.

The rearrangement uses TRBV6-5 and TRBJ2-2, with TRBD2 identical over 9 bases. V dropped 2 bases and J dropped 5; count of bases not matched to a gene: 3. The CDR3 consists of 15 residues. Looked up from germline, CDR1 is MNHEY and CDR2 is SVGAGI. CDR3 sequence: CASSYASGTTGELFF. In DNA form, the CDR3 reads TGTGCCAGCAGTTACGCTAGCGGGACTACCGGGGAGCTGTTTTTT.

The chain is built from TRBV15 and TRBJ1-5, with D unresolved. V shed 3 bases and J shed 5 bases, with 14 bases lying between them. This CDR3 comprises 15 residues. Germline V lookup: CDR1 LNHNV, CDR2 YYDKDF (reference sequence). The CDR3 coding sequence is TGTGCCACCAGCAGCTACGGATGGGCCTATCAGCCCCAGCATTTT. Translated, it gives CATSSYGWAYQPQHF.

This clone came up a few times. The chain joins TRBV30 to TRBJ1-1; no clear D gene. The CDR3 is 14 residues long. CDR1 is GTSNPN and CDR2 is SVGIG in the germline V gene (reference sequence). V gave up 0 bases and J gave up 0 bases, with 8 bases separating them. The CDR3 DNA follows: TGTGCCTGGAGTGTAGCAGGCATGAACACTGAAGCTTTCTTT. It is translated as CAWSVAGMNTEAFF.

Concerning this clone itself: This specimen includes other DNA sequences encoding the same CDR3. The rearrangement links TRBV28 to TRBJ1-5; D is possibly TRBD1 (5 bases). Per the germline V gene, CDR1 is MDHEN and CDR2 is SYDVKM. V dropped 3 bases and J dropped 2 bases, with 11 bases sitting between them. The CDR3 is made up of 15 amino acids. CDR3 DNA sequence: TGTGCCAGCAGTTTGCCAACACAGGGCAATCAGCCCCAGCATTTT. Its translation: CASSLPTQGNQPQHF.